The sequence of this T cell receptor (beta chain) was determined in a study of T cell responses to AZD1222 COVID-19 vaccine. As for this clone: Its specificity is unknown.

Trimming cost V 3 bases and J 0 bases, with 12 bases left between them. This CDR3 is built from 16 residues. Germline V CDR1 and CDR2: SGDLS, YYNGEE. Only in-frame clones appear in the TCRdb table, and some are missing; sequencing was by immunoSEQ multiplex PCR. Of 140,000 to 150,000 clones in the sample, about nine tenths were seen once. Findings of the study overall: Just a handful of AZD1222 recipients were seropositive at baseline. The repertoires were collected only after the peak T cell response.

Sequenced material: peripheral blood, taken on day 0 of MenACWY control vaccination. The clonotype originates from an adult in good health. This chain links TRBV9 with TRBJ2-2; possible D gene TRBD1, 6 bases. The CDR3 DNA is TGTGCCAGCAGCGCAATCGACAGGCCGAACACCGGGGAGCTGTTTTTT. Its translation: CASSAIDRPNTGELFF. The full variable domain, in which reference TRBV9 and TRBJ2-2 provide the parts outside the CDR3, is DSGVTQTPKHLITATGQRVTLRCSPRSGDLSVYWYQQSLDQGLQFLIQYYNGEERAKGNILERFSAQQFPDLHSELNLSSLELGDSALYFCASSAIDRPNTGELFFGEGSRLTVL.